The 23 T cell receptor beta chains reported below all come from one sample, sequenced in a study of blood T cell repertoires in COVID-19. This table comes from immunoSEQ multiplex PCR, and its TCRdb copy is limited to in-frame clones, with some not included. This sample yields approximately 140,000 clones, of which approximately 85% are seen a single time; 6.5% to 9.5% belongs to the top ten. The source material was peripheral blood. The receptors were gathered from a woman aged 55-69 years with COVID-19, enrolled during active disease.

The chain employs TRBV4-1 and TRBJ1-5; a possible D gene is TRBD1 (6 bases). The CDR3 contains 15 residues. The germline V gene has CDR1 MGHRA and CDR2 YSYEKL. The V gene lost 1 base and the J gene lost 3 bases, with 10 bases spanning the gap. Here the CDR3 DNA reads TGCGCCAGCAGCCAAGTGGGGGCCGACAATCAGCCCCAGCATTTT. Protein sequence: CASSQVGADNQPQHF.

V gene TRBV27 combines with J gene TRBJ1-2; perhaps TRBD1 as D (6 bases). V shed 2 bases and J shed 7 bases, with 14 bases lying between them. This CDR3 region has 14 residues. Per germline, CDR1 MNHEY and CDR2 SMNVEV (reference sequence). The CDR3 spells CASSLALGAGGYTF. DNA of the CDR3: TGTGCCAGCAGTTTAGCTCTGGGGGCAGGTGGCTACACCTTC.

V usage is TRBV11-2 and J usage is TRBJ2-3, with D unclear. Trimming cost V 2 bases and J 3 bases, with 12 bases left between them. The CDR3 has 15 amino acids. The germline gives CDR1 SGHAT, CDR2 FQNNGV. In nucleotides, the CDR3 is TGTGCCAGCAGCTTATTCTTGGGCAATACAGATACGCAGTATTTT. Translated: CASSLFLGNTDTQYF.

This clone was seen a handful of times. The CDR3 bases are TGTGCCATCAGCAGGGGAGATCAGCCCCAGCATTTT. This translates into CAISRGDQPQHF. V is TRBV10-3 and J is TRBJ1-5; weak D call: TRBD1 (6 bases). Between the trimmed V and J ends, which lost 6 bases and 5 bases, there was a span of 8 bases. Germline V gene sequence: CDR1 ENHRY, CDR2 SYGVKD. CDR3 length: 12 residues.

V and J are TRBV4-3 and TRBJ2-5; TRBD2 matches at 8 bases. V lost 1 base and J lost 1; bases outside the gene matches: 2. The length of the CDR3 is 15 residues. Germline CDR1 and CDR2: LGHNA and YSLEER. The CDR3 loop is CASSQVGTSQETQYF. The CDR3 DNA follows: TGCGCCAGCAGCCAAGTGGGGACTAGCCAAGAGACCCAGTACTTC.

The chain couples TRBV4-3 to TRBJ1-1, with 7 bases matching TRBD1. CDR3 size: 15 residues. Germline V gives CDR1 LGHNA, CDR2 YSLEER. J lost 4 bases, V lost 2 bases, and 7 bases had no gene match. Here the CDR3 reads CASSQSTGDPTEAFF. Here the CDR3 DNA reads TGCGCCAGCAGCCAATCAACAGGGGACCCCACTGAAGCTTTCTTT.

The genes are TRBV11-2 and TRBJ2-1; TRBD2 aligns across 15 bases. CDR1 and CDR2 from the germline V gene are SGHAT and FQNNGV. Germline trimming cut 0 bases from V and 3 bases from J; bases unmatched to any gene: 6. This CDR3 is 19 amino acids long. The CDR3 spells CASSLDSGLAGGRYNEQFF. CDR3 nucleotides: TGTGCCAGCAGCTTAGATTCAGGACTAGCGGGGGGGCGCTACAATGAGCAGTTCTTC.

The V call is TRBV19, the J call TRBJ1-3, with 9 bases matching TRBD1. The CDR3 spans 17 residues. Germline V gives CDR1 LNHDA, CDR2 SQIVND (reference sequence). Unmatched junction bases numbered 11, after V lost 8 bases and J lost 0 bases. In DNA form, the CDR3 reads TGTGCCAGTCGTGGGGACAGGGACCCGAGCTCTGGAAACACCATATATTTT. This sequence encodes CASRGDRDPSSGNTIYF.

The CDR3 spells CASSQDLGALGYTF. CDR3 coding DNA: TGTGCCAGCAGCCAAGATTTGGGGGCGCTTGGCTACACCTTC. The chain couples TRBV14 to TRBJ1-2, with a tentative D call TRBD1 (6 bases). In germline, CDR1 is SGHDN, CDR2 FVKESK. V was trimmed by 0 bases and J by 7 bases, leaving 12 bases between them. The CDR3 spans 14 residues. The full variable domain, its missing parts supplied by reference TRBV14 and TRBJ1-2, is EAGVTQFPSHSVIEKGQTVTLRCDPISGHDNLYWYRRVMGKEIKFLLHFVKESKQDESGMPNNRFLAERTGGTYSTLKVQPAELEDSGVYFCASSQDLGALGYTFGSGTRLTVV.

This chain connects TRBV21-1 to TRBJ1-6. TRBV21-1 is deemed a pseudogene. This CDR3 is built from 18 residues. Written as DNA, the CDR3 is TGTGCCAGCAGCAAAGCCCTGGGACGGGGAGGAGACGAGTCACCCCTCCACTTT. It translates to CASSKALGRGGDESPLHF.

The chain carries TRBV11-3 and TRBJ2-5, with TRBD2 identical over 12 bases. The germline gives CDR1 SGHNT, CDR2 YENEEA. The V gene end was trimmed by 5 bases and the J gene end by 3 bases; junction bases not matched to a gene: 1. This CDR3 has 14 amino acids. The CDR3 coding sequence is TGTGCCAGCAGCCTAGCGGGGGGGAAAGAGACCCAGTACTTC. This translates into CASSLAGGKETQYF. Complete variable domain (other parts from reference TRBV11-3 and TRBJ2-5): EAGVVQSPRYKIIEKKQPVAFWCNPISGHNTLYWYLQNLGQGPELLIRYENEEAVDDSQLPKDRFSAERLKGVDSTLKIQPAELGDSAVYLCASSLAGGKETQYFGPGTRLLVL.

The chain recombines TRBV4-1 with TRBJ1-2; D call uncertain. Trimming took 7 bases from V and 4 from J, leaving 16 bases between them. CDR1 is MGHRA, CDR2 YSYEKL, per germline. The CDR3 length is 14 residues. CDR3 bases: TGCGCCAGCACCCGAGGGTTGTTCAGCTATGGCTACACCTTC. Residues: CASTRGLFSYGYTF.

This chain's CDR3 is CASSLAPGGAGSTGELFF. CDR3 nucleotides: TGTGCCAGCAGCTTGGCCCCTGGGGGGGCCGGGAGCACCGGGGAGCTGTTTTTT. The rearrangement links TRBV7-3 to TRBJ2-2; D perhaps matches TRBD2 (7 bases). Germline CDR1 reads SGHTA; CDR2 reads FQGTGA. This CDR3 region has 18 residues. Deletions cut 3 bases from V and 4 bases from J, with 21 bases between.

This sequence joins TRBV7-2 and TRBJ2-5, with TRBD2 matching over 13 bases. The V segment lost 4 bases and the J segment 11 bases; nucleotides outside the gene matches: 10. This CDR3 is 15 amino acids long. CDR1 is SGHTA, CDR2 FQGNSA, per germline. CDR3 amino acids: CASSSIRTSGGRQYF. CDR3 sequence (DNA): TGTGCCAGCAGCTCAATCCGGACTAGCGGGGGACGGCAGTACTTC.

The sample holds one count of this clone. The V and J genes are TRBV5-1 and TRBJ2-2, with a tentative D call TRBD1 (5 bases). The CDR3 is 17 residues long. Per the germline V gene, CDR1 is SGHRS and CDR2 is YFSETQ. The V end lost 0 bases, the J end lost 4 bases, and 16 bases lay between the germline ends. CDR3 DNA sequence: TGCGCCAGCAGCTTGGCTGGGGCATCACTGGGCACCGGGGAGCTGTTTTTT. Amino acids: CASSLAGASLGTGELFF.

This clone appeared a few times. V is TRBV13 and J is TRBJ1-3; TRBD1 matches at 8 bases. There are 20 residues in the CDR3. CDR1 PRHDT and CDR2 FYEKMQ come from the germline V gene (reference sequence). V gave up 5 bases and J gave up 0 bases; unmatched junction bases: 18. CDR3 region: CASSTVMAQQGAYSGNTIYF. The CDR3 bases are TGTGCCAGCAGCACAGTTATGGCCCAGCAGGGGGCTTACTCTGGAAACACCATATATTTT.

The chain has TRBV7-2 and TRBJ2-4; TRBD1 matches 10 bases. Germline CDR1 SGHTA, CDR2 FQGNSA. The CDR3 runs 14 residues. V dropped 1 base and J dropped 7; count of bases not matched to a gene: 1. The CDR3 protein is CASSLGQGANIQYF. In nucleotides, the CDR3 is TGTGCCAGCAGCTTAGGACAGGGGGCTAACATTCAGTACTTC.

The chain is built from TRBV18 and TRBJ1-5; weak D call: TRBD1 (5 bases). Trimming took 2 bases from V and 3 from J, leaving 8 bases between them. Germline values: CDR1 KGHSH, CDR2 LQKENI. The CDR3 totals 14 residues. The CDR3 loop reads CASSPDRYNQPQHF. Here the CDR3 DNA reads TGTGCCAGCTCACCAGACAGATACAATCAGCCCCAGCATTTT.

This sequence joins TRBV4-1 and TRBJ2-2; TRBD1 matches at 8 bases. Losses at the gene ends were 4 bases for V and 4 bases for J; bases not matched to a gene: 8. Germline V gene lookup returns CDR1 MGHRA and CDR2 YSYEKL. The CDR3 covers 16 residues. The CDR3 loop is CASSPGQGGPTGELFF. The CDR3 nucleotides are TGCGCCAGCAGCCCAGGACAGGGAGGCCCCACCGGGGAGCTGTTTTTT.

CDR3 nucleotide sequence: TGCGCCAGCAGCCAAGATCCCTCTAGCGGGGCCTCCTACGAGCAGTACTTC. This translates into CASSQDPSSGASYEQYF. The chain carries TRBV4-1 and TRBJ2-7; TRBD2 agrees at 9 bases. The CDR3 spans 17 residues. Germline loops: CDR1 MGHRA, CDR2 YSYEKL. V was pared by 0 bases and J by 0 bases, with 6 bases of the junction left unmatched.

CDR3 DNA sequence: TGTGCCAGCAGCGCCGGGACAGCAGGGTTCTACGAGCAGTACTTC. Protein: CASSAGTAGFYEQYF. The rearrangement joins TRBV5-8 to TRBJ2-7; 7 bases match TRBD1. Germline trimming cut 4 bases from V and 3 bases from J; bases unmatched to any gene: 10. The CDR3 runs 15 residues. The germline V gene encodes CDR1 SGHTS and CDR2 YDEGEE.

Notes on this clone: The sample carries other DNA sequences with the same CDR3. The DNA of the CDR3 is TGTGCCAGCAGCCGTCGGGAGGGGGAGACCCAGTACTTC. It codes for CASSRREGETQYF. V is TRBV7-3 and J is TRBJ2-5; TRBD2 aligns across 8 bases. This CDR3 comprises 13 residues. CDR1 SGHTA and CDR2 FQGTGA come from the germline V gene. With 5 bases clipped from V and 5 bases from J, the junction kept 4 bases outside the gene matches. The complete variable domain, with remaining parts taken from reference TRBV7-3 and TRBJ2-5, reads GAGVSQTPSNKVTEKGKYVELRCDPISGHTALYWYRQSLGQGPEFLIYFQGTGAADDSGLPNDRFFAVRPEGSVSTLKIQRTERGDSAVYLCASSRREGETQYFGPGTRLLVL.

This clone appeared a single time. This chain uses TRBV5-1 with TRBJ2-7; 8 bases line up with TRBD1. Germline V gene data show CDR1 as SGHRS and CDR2 as YFSETQ. J gave up 2 bases and V 4 bases, and 8 bases lay outside the gene matches. This CDR3 has 15 amino acids. The CDR3 reads CASSRGDRSTYEQYF. DNA for the CDR3: TGCGCCAGCAGCAGGGGGGACAGGTCGACCTACGAGCAGTACTTC.